What follows are 25 T cell receptor beta chains derived from one specimen sequenced in a study of blood T cell repertoires in COVID-19. The table came from immunoSEQ multiplex PCR; TCRdb's copy has only in-frame clones and leaves some out. The repertoire has 200,000 to 300,000 clones, around 80% of them found once; the top ten carry 4% to 5%. The sample consisted of peripheral blood. The receptors derive from a man between 60 and 75 years old with acute or convalescent COVID-19.

This clone showed up just once. The chain joins TRBV9 to TRBJ1-5; unclear D gene. Germline CDR1 SGDLS, CDR2 YYNGEE. The CDR3 runs 13 residues. Trimming took off 1 base at V and 4 bases at J, with 6 bases between the two ends. The CDR3 region has the DNA TGTGCCAGCAGCGTATCGGAGAATCAGCCCCAGCATTTT. This translates into CASSVSENQPQHF.

The chain employs TRBV4-3 and TRBJ2-7; D might be TRBD1 (6 bases). The V gene's germline CDR1 is LGHNA and CDR2 YSLEER. The CDR3 is 16 amino acids. The germline V and J ends were trimmed by 1 base and 2 bases, with 15 bases remaining between them. The CDR3: CASSQGRTAIPYEQYF. CDR3 in DNA: TGCGCCAGCAGCCAAGGCCGGACAGCGATCCCCTACGAGCAGTACTTC.

The V gene is TRBV27, the J gene TRBJ1-4; D uncertain. Deletions cut 9 bases from V and 6 bases from J, with 23 bases between. This CDR3 is 16 amino acids long. The V gene's germline CDR1 is MNHEY and CDR2 SMNVEV (reference sequence). DNA of the CDR3: TGTGCCAGTACCGGGTCGGGCCCCCCCGGGGATGAAAAACTGTTTTTT. Protein: CASTGSGPPGDEKLFF.

The V call is TRBV28, the J call TRBJ2-3; TRBD2 matches 15 bases. The germline gives CDR1 MDHEN, CDR2 SYDVKM. The CDR3 consists of 19 residues. Trimming at V came to 2 bases and at J to 2 bases, leaving 8 bases not matched to a gene. CDR3 residues: CASSLGVGTSGRFTDTQYF. As DNA, the CDR3 is TGTGCCAGCAGTTTAGGGGTCGGGACTAGCGGGAGGTTCACAGATACGCAGTATTTT.

This clone was seen only once. The chain joins TRBV5-4 to TRBJ2-7; 7 nucleotides line up with TRBD2. Trimming took 6 bases from V and 2 from J; bases not matched to a gene: 11. Germline values: CDR1 SGHNT, CDR2 YYREEE (reference sequence). The CDR3 is made up of 15 amino acids. CDR3 nucleotide sequence: TGTGCCAGCACCTTAAGCGGGGTCACCACCTACGAGCAGTACTTC. Translating gives CASTLSGVTTYEQYF.

The rearrangement links TRBV3-1 (or the pseudogene TRBV3-2) to TRBJ1-3; weak D call: TRBD1 (5 bases). There are 15 residues in the CDR3. Deletions cut 4 bases from V and 1 base from J, with 11 bases between. Germline V gene data show CDR1 as LGHDT and CDR2 as YNNKEL (reference sequence). CDR3 residues: CASSRGASSGNTIYF. CDR3 sequence (DNA): TGTGCCAGCAGCCGTGGGGCATCATCTGGAAACACCATATATTTT.

The chain employs TRBV2 and TRBJ2-6; 7 positions match TRBD1. Germline CDR1 is SNHLY and CDR2 is FYNNEI. The J segment lost 2 bases and the V segment lost 5 bases, leaving 12 bases of the junction unmatched. This CDR3 spans 18 amino acids. The CDR3 sequence: CASSLQGWGQAGANVLTF. CDR3 nucleotides: TGTGCCAGCAGTCTACAGGGGTGGGGGCAGGCTGGGGCCAACGTCCTGACTTTC.

In this sample, this clone turned up once. The V gene is TRBV5-1, the J gene TRBJ2-7; D is undetermined. The CDR3 consists of 12 residues. V was pared by 2 bases and J by 6 bases, with 9 bases between. The germline V gene encodes CDR1 SGHRS and CDR2 YFSETQ. CDR3 sequence: CASSFAFTEQYF. For the CDR3, the DNA is TGCGCCAGCAGCTTTGCGTTTACCGAGCAGTACTTC.

V and J are TRBV2 and TRBJ1-6, with D maybe TRBD1 (6 bases). Trimming took 4 bases from V and 16 from J, leaving 20 bases between them. CDR1 is SNHLY and CDR2 is FYNNEI in the germline V gene. The CDR3 covers 14 residues. The DNA of the CDR3 is TGTGCCAGCAGTGGAAGTTTCCAGGGGTCCCTGCTCCACTTT. Its translation is CASSGSFQGSLLHF. Complete variable domain (other parts from reference TRBV2 and TRBJ1-6): EPEVTQTPSHQVTQMGQEVILRCVPISNHLYFYWYRQILGQKVEFLVSFYNNEISEKSEIFDDQFSVERPDGSNFTLKIRSTKLEDSAMYFCASSGSFQGSLLHFGNGTRLTVT.

This chain uses TRBV5-4 with TRBJ2-5, with 8 nucleotides matching TRBD2. The CDR3 runs 16 residues. The V segment lost 4 bases and the J segment 2 bases; nucleotides outside the gene matches: 10. Germline CDR1 is SGHNT and CDR2 is YYREEE (reference sequence). CDR3 region: CASSPRGGIGQETQYF. The DNA of the CDR3 is TGTGCCAGCAGCCCCCGGGGGGGGATTGGGCAAGAGACCCAGTACTTC.

This clone appeared a few times. The J gene is TRBJ2-7, the V gene TRBV4-1; 7 bases fit TRBD2. The length of the CDR3 is 17 residues. The ends lost 0 bases at V and 4 bases at J; junction bases unmatched: 12. Germline-derived CDR1 and CDR2 are MGHRA and YSYEKL. CDR3 sequence: CASSQDRTGRNSYEQYF. The CDR3 DNA sequence: TGCGCCAGCAGCCAAGATCGGACCGGGAGGAACAGTTACGAGCAGTACTTC.

This clone was found a few times. This chain links TRBV20-1 with TRBJ2-3; TRBD2 agrees at 10 bases. The CDR3 spans 15 residues. Germline CDR1 is DFQATT and CDR2 is SNEGSKA (reference sequence). Trimming removed 3 bases from V and 5 bases from J; junction bases left unmatched: 8. This CDR3 reads CSASRPAGGLDTQYF. The CDR3 DNA follows: TGCAGTGCTAGTAGGCCAGCGGGGGGGCTAGATACGCAGTATTTT.

The V and J genes are TRBV18 and TRBJ1-3; no definite D call. The CDR3 loop spans 17 amino acids. Germline V gene data show CDR1 as KGHSH and CDR2 as LQKENI. V was clipped by 0 bases and J by 2 bases, with 14 bases between them. The DNA of the CDR3 is TGTGCCAGCTCACCACCGCCGACACGGACTCCTGGAAACACCATATATTTT. Residues: CASSPPPTRTPGNTIYF.

The CDR3 region has the DNA TGTGCCAGCAGTTTTGACAGGGGCGAGCAGTACTTC. It yields the protein CASSFDRGEQYF. The chain employs TRBV6-5 and TRBJ2-7; TRBD1 matches at 8 bases. Per the germline V gene, CDR1 is MNHEY and CDR2 is SVGAGI. The CDR3 contains 12 residues. V trimming: 4 bases; J trimming: 6 bases; junction bases outside the gene matches: 2.

The chain recombines TRBV5-1 with TRBJ2-3, with D perhaps matching TRBD2 (6 bases). Trimming shortened V by 4 bases and J by 2 bases, and 14 bases separated the two germline ends. The CDR3 covers 15 residues. Per germline, CDR1 SGHRS and CDR2 YFSETQ. This CDR3 reads CASSPGLTPTDTQYF. CDR3 sequence (DNA): TGCGCCAGCAGCCCGGGACTGACTCCCACAGATACGCAGTATTTT. Full variable domain (outside the CDR3, taken from reference TRBV5-1 and TRBJ2-3): KAGVTQTPRYLIKTRGQQVTLSCSPISGHRSVSWYQQTPGQGLQFLFEYFSETQRNKGNFPGRFSGRQFSNSRSEMNVSTLELGDSALYLCASSPGLTPTDTQYFGPGTRLTVL.

The gene calls are TRBV12-3 or TRBV12-4 and TRBJ1-6; D uncertain. The CDR3 length is 13 residues. The V end lost 6 bases, the J end lost 10 bases, and 13 bases lay between the germline ends. The CDR3 loop is CASSYNGESPLHF. CDR3 nucleotides: TGTGCCAGCAGCTATAACGGGGAGTCACCCCTCCACTTT.

The rearrangement joins TRBV18 to TRBJ2-1; TRBD2 agrees at 8 bases. The CDR3 is 16 residues long. With 0 bases clipped from V and 6 bases from J, the junction kept 7 bases outside the gene matches. CDR1 is KGHSH, CDR2 LQKENI, per germline. The CDR3 region is CASSPPRGRSGNEQFF. CDR3 nucleotide sequence: TGTGCCAGCTCACCACCTCGCGGGAGGTCTGGCAATGAGCAGTTCTTC.

The chain has TRBV24-1 and TRBJ2-3, with D possibly matching TRBD1 (6 bases). The V and J ends lost 7 bases and 2 bases respectively, with 9 bases between them. This CDR3 is 13 amino acids long. CDR1 KGHDR and CDR2 SFDVKD come from the germline V gene. The CDR3 region is CATRDRDTDTQYF. The CDR3, as DNA: TGTGCCACCAGGGACAGAGACACAGATACGCAGTATTTT.

The chain links TRBV5-1 to TRBJ1-1, with TRBD1 identical over 8 bases. The CDR3 loop spans 15 amino acids. V shed 6 bases, J shed 4 bases, and the junction held 11 bases outside the gene matches. Per the germline V gene, CDR1 is SGHRS and CDR2 is YFSETQ. The CDR3 DNA reads as TGCGCCAGCACGACGCCGGGACAGGAATTCACTGAAGCTTTCTTT. It is translated as CASTTPGQEFTEAFF.

The V and J genes are TRBV21-1 and TRBJ1-2; the D call of TRBD1 is as the table states it, not checked on the DNA. TRBV21-1 is a pseudogene locus. There are 12 residues in the CDR3. The CDR3 bases are TGTGCCAGGGACAGGGGTCTTCATGGCTACACCTTC. It translates to CARDRGLHGYTF.

The chain couples TRBV27 to TRBJ2-2; 8 nucleotides agree with TRBD2. J lost 7 bases, V lost 6 bases, and 22 bases had no gene match. From germline, CDR1 is MNHEY and CDR2 SMNVEV (reference sequence). CDR3 length equals 19 residues. CDR3 sequence reads: CASSLSPPSGTRRIGELFF. CDR3 bases: TGTGCCAGCAGCCTCTCCCCCCCGTCCGGGACTAGGCGGATCGGGGAGCTGTTTTTT.

V gene TRBV5-1 combines with J gene TRBJ2-6, with TRBD2 matching over 11 bases. Trimming at V came to 3 bases and at J to 3 bases, leaving 11 bases not matched to a gene. CDR1 is SGHRS, CDR2 YFSETQ, per germline. The CDR3 extends over 19 amino acids. CDR3 loop: CASSSLLAGGPFGANVLTF. CDR3 sequence (DNA): TGCGCCAGCAGCTCGCTCTTAGCGGGGGGGCCTTTTGGGGCCAACGTCCTGACTTTC.

Worth noting for this clone: The same CDR3 arises from other DNA sequences in this sample as well. The rearrangement joins TRBV18 to TRBJ1-3; D unclear. Trimming cost V 2 bases and J 0 bases, with 8 bases left between them. This CDR3 contains 15 residues. CDR1 is KGHSH, CDR2 LQKENI, per germline. CDR3 loop: CASSPGQSSGNTIYF. CDR3 in DNA: TGTGCCAGCTCACCAGGGCAGTCCTCTGGAAACACCATATATTTT. Full variable domain (outside the CDR3, taken from reference TRBV18 and TRBJ1-3): NAGVMQNPRHLVRRRGQEARLRCSPMKGHSHVYWYRQLPEEGLKFMVYLQKENIIDESGMPKERFSAEFPKEGPSILRIQQVVRGDSAAYFCASSPGQSSGNTIYFGEGSWLTVV.

The rearrangement uses TRBV5-8 and TRBJ1-1, with D unresolved. The germline gives CDR1 SGHTS, CDR2 YDEGEE. Trimming removed 2 bases at V and 8 bases at J, with 13 bases between. The CDR3 length is 13 residues. CDR3: CASSLGAEWEAFF. In DNA, the CDR3 is TGTGCCAGCAGCTTAGGAGCCGAGTGGGAAGCTTTCTTT. Variable domain in full (rest from reference TRBV5-8 and TRBJ1-1): EAGVTQSPTHLIKTRGQQATLRCSPISGHTSVYWYQQALGLGLQFLLWYDEGEERNRGNFPPRFSGRQFPNYSSELNVNALELEDSALYLCASSLGAEWEAFFGQGTRLTVV.

V usage is TRBV2 and J usage is TRBJ2-7; a possible D gene is TRBD1 (5 bases). The CDR3 has 13 residues. Germline V lookup: CDR1 SNHLY, CDR2 FYNNEI. The V and J ends lost 8 bases and 5 bases respectively, with 16 bases between them. CDR3 DNA sequence: TGTGCCAGCGACCCCCAGGGCCGGAACGAGCAGTACTTC. Protein sequence: CASDPQGRNEQYF.